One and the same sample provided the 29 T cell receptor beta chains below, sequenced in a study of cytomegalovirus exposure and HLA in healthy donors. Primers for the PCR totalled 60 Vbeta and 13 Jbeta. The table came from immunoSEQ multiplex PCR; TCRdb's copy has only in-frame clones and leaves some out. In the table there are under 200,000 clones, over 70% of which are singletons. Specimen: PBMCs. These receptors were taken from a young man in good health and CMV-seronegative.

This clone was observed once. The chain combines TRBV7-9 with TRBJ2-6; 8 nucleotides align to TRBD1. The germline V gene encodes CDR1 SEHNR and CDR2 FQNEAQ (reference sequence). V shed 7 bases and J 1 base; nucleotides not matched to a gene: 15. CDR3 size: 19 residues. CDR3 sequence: CASITSRAGGESGANVLTF. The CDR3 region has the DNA TGTGCCAGCATCACTTCGCGAGCAGGGGGCGAATCTGGGGCCAACGTCCTGACTTTC.

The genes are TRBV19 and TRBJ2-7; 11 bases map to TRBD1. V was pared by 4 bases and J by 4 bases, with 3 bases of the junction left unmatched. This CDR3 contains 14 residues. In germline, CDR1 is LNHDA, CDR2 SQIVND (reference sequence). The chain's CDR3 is CASSTGQGAYEQYF. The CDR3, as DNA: TGTGCCAGTAGTACCGGACAGGGGGCGTACGAGCAGTACTTC.

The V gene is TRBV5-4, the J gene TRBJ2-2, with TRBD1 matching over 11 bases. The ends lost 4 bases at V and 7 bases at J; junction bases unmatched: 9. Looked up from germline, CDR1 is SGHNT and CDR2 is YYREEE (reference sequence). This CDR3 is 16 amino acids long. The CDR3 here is CASSPGQGARVGELFF. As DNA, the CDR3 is TGTGCCAGCAGCCCCGGACAGGGGGCGCGAGTCGGGGAGCTGTTTTTT.

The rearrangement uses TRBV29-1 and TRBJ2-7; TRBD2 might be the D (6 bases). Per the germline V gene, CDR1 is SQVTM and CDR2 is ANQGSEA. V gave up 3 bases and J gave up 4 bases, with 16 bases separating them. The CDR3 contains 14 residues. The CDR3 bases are TGCAGCGTTGATCGGGGGAGCTCCGGGTACGAGCAGTACTTC. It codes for CSVDRGSSGYEQYF.

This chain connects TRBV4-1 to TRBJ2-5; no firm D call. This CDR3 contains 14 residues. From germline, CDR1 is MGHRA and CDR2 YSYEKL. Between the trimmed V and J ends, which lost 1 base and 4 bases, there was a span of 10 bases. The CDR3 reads CASSQATNRETQYF. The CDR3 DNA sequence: TGCGCCAGCAGCCAAGCTACCAACAGAGAGACCCAGTACTTC.

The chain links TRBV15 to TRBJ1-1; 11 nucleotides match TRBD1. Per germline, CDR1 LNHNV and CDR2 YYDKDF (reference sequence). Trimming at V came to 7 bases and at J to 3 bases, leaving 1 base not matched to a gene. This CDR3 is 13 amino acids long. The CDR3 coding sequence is TGTGCCACCATGGGACAGGGGGACACTGAAGCTTTCTTT. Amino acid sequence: CATMGQGDTEAFF. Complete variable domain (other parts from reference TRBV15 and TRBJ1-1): DAMVIQNPRYQVTQFGKPVTLSCSQTLNHNVMYWYQQKSSQAPKLLFHYYDKDFNNEADTPDNFQSRRPNTSFCFLDIRSPGLGDTAMYLCATMGQGDTEAFFGQGTRLTVV.

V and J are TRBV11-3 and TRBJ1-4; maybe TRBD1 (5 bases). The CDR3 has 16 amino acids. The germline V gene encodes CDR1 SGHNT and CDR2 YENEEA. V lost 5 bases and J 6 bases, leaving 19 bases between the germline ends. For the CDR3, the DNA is TGTGCCAGCAGCCTAGGCCGCCCAGCAGGGTATGAAAAACTGTTTTTT. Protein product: CASSLGRPAGYEKLFF.

For the CDR3, the DNA is TGTGCCAGCAGCCCTGGGACAGGGGAGGATCAGCCCCAGCATTTT. It specifies CASSPGTGEDQPQHF. V usage is TRBV7-9 and J usage is TRBJ1-5; 10 bases match TRBD1. This CDR3 region has 15 residues. V trimming: 5 bases; J trimming: 5 bases; junction bases outside the gene matches: 6. Germline CDR1 is SEHNR and CDR2 is FQNEAQ (reference sequence).

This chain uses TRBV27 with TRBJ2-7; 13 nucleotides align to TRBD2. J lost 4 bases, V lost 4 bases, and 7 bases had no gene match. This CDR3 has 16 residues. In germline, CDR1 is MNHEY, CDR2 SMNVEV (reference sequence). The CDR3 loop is CASSSPQTSGRYEQYF. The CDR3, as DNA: TGTGCCAGCAGTTCGCCACAGACTAGCGGGAGGTACGAGCAGTACTTC.

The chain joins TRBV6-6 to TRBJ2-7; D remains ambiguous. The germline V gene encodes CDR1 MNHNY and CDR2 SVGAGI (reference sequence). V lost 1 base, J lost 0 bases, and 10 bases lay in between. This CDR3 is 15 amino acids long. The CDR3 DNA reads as TGTGCCAGCAGTTACTATGCTACGAGCTCCTACGAGCAGTACTTC. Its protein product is CASSYYATSSYEQYF.

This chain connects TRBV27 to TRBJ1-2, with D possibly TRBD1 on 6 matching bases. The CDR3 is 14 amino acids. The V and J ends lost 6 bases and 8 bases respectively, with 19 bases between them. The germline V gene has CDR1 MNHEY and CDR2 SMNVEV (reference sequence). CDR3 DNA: TGTGCCAGCAGCCAAAATACAGGGTGGGGCGGCTACACCTTC. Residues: CASSQNTGWGGYTF.

CDR3 sequence: CASSVSAGTNNEQFF. CDR3 nucleotide sequence: TGTGCCAGCAGTGTTAGCGCCGGGACTAACAATGAGCAGTTCTTC. The gene calls are TRBV9 and TRBJ2-1, with 7 bases lining up with TRBD2. CDR1 is SGDLS, CDR2 YYNGEE, per germline. Unmatched junction bases numbered 10, after V lost 5 bases and J lost 5 bases. The CDR3 is 15 amino acids.

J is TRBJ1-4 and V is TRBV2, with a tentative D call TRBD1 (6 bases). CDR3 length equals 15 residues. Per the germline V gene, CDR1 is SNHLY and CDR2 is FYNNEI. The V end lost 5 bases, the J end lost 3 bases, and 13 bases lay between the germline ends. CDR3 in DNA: TGTGCCAGCAGTTCAGGGGATACAGCTAATGAAAAACTGTTTTTT. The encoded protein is CASSSGDTANEKLFF.

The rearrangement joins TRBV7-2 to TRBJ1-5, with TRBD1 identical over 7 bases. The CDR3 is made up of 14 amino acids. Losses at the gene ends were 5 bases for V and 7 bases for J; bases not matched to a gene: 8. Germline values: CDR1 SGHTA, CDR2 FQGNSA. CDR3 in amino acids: CASSPYRGSQPQHF. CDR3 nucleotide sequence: TGTGCCAGCAGCCCGTACAGGGGTAGCCAGCCCCAGCATTTT.

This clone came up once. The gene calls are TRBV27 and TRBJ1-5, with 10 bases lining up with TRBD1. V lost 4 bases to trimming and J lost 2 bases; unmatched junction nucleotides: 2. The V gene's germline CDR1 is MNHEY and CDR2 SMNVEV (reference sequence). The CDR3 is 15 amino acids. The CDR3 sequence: CASSSGTGGNQPQHF. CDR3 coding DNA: TGTGCCAGCAGTTCTGGGACAGGGGGCAATCAGCCCCAGCATTTT.

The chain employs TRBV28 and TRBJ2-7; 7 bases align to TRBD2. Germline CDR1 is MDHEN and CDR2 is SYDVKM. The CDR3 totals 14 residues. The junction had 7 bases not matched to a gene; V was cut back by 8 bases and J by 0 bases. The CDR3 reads CASETSWGSYEQYF. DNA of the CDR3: TGTGCCAGCGAGACTAGCTGGGGCTCCTACGAGCAGTACTTC.

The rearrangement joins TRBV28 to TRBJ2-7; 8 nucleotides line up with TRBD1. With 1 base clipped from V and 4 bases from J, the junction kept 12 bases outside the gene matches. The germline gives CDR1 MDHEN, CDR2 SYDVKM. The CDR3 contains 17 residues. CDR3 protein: CASSLSISDRDGYEQYF. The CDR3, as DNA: TGTGCCAGCAGTTTATCGATCTCGGACAGGGATGGATACGAGCAGTACTTC.

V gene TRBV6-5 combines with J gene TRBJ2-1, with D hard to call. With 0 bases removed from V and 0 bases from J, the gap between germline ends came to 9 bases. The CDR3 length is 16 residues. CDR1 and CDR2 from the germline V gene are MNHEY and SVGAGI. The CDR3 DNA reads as TGTGCCAGCAGTTACTCCCCGGGTCGCTCCTACAATGAGCAGTTCTTC. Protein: CASSYSPGRSYNEQFF.

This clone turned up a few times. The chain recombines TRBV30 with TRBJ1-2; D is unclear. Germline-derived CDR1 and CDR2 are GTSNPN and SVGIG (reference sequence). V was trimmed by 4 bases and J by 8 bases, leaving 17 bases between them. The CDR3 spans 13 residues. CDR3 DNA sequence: TGTGCCTGGATTCGATACAGCCGTGGCGGCTACACCTTC. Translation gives CAWIRYSRGGYTF.

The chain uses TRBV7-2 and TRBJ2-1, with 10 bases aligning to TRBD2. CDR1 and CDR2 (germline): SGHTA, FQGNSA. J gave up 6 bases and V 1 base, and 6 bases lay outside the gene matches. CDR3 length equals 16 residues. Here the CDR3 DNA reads TGTGCCAGCAGCTTAGTCCCTAGCGGGGGCCTCAATGAGCAGTTCTTC. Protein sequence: CASSLVPSGGLNEQFF.

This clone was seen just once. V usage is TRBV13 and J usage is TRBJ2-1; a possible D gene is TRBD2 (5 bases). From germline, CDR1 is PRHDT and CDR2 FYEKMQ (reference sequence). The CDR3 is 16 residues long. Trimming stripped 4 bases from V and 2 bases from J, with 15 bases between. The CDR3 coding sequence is TGTGCCAGCAGCTCCGCTGGAGGTCCTACCTACAATGAGCAGTTCTTC. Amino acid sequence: CASSSAGGPTYNEQFF. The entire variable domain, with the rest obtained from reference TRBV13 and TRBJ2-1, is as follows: AAGVIQSPRHLIKEKRETATLKCYPIPRHDTVYWYQQGPGQDPQFLISFYEKMQSDKGSIPDRFSAQQFSDYHSELNMSSLELGDSALYFCASSSAGGPTYNEQFFGPGTRLTVL.

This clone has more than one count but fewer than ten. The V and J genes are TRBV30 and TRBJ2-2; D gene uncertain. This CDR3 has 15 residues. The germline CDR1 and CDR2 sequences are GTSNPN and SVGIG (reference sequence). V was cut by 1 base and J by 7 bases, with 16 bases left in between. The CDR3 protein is CAWSDLRSVGGELFF. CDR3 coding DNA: TGTGCCTGGAGTGACCTTCGGAGTGTAGGCGGGGAGCTGTTTTTT.

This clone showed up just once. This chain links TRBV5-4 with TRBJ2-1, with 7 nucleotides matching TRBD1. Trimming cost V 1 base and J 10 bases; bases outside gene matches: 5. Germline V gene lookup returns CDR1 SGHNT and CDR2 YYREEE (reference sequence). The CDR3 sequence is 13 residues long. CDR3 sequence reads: CASSLLGQKEQFF. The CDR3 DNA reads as TGTGCCAGCAGCTTGTTGGGACAGAAGGAGCAGTTCTTC.

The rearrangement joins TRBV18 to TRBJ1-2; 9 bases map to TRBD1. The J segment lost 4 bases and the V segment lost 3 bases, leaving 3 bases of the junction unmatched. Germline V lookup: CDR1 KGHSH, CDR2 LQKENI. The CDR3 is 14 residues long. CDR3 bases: TGTGCCAGCTCACCGGGACAGGGAACCTATGGCTACACCTTC. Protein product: CASSPGQGTYGYTF.

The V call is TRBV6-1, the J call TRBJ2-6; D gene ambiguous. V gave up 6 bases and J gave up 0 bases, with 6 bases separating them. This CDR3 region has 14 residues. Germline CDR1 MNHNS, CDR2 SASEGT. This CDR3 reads CASSQNSGANVLTF. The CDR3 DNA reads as TGTGCCAGCAGCCAGAACTCTGGGGCCAACGTCCTGACTTTC.

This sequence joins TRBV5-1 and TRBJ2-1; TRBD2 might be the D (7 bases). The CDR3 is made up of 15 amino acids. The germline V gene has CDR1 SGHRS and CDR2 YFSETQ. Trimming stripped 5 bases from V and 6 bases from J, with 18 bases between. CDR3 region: CASSENAGAGNEQFF. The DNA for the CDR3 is TGCGCCAGCAGTGAGAACGCGGGGGCAGGCAATGAGCAGTTCTTC.

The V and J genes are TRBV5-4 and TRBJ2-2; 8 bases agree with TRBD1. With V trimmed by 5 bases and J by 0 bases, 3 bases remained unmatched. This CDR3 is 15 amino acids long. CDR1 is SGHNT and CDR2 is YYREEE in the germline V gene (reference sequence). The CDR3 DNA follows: TGTGCCAGCAGAAACAGGGGGACGAACACCGGGGAGCTGTTTTTT. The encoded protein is CASRNRGTNTGELFF. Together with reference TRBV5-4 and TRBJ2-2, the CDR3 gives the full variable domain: ETGVTQSPTHLIKTRGQQVTLRCSSQSGHNTVSWYQQALGQGPQFIFQYYREEENGRGNFPPRFSGLQFPNYSSELNVNALELDDSALYLCASRNRGTNTGELFFGEGSRLTVL.

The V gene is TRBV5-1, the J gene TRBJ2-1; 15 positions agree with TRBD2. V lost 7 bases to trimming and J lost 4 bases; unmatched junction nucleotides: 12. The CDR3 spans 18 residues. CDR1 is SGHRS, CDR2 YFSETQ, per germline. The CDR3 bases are TGCGCCAGCCGCTCCGGACTAGCGGGAGGGCCAAAATACAATGAGCAGTTCTTC. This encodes CASRSGLAGGPKYNEQFF.

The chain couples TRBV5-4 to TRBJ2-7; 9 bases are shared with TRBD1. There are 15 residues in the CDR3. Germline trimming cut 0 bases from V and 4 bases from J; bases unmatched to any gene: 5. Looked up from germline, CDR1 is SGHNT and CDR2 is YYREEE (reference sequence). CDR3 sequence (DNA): TGTGCCAGCAGCTTGGGGGACAGGGTTAGGTACGAGCAGTACTTC. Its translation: CASSLGDRVRYEQYF.